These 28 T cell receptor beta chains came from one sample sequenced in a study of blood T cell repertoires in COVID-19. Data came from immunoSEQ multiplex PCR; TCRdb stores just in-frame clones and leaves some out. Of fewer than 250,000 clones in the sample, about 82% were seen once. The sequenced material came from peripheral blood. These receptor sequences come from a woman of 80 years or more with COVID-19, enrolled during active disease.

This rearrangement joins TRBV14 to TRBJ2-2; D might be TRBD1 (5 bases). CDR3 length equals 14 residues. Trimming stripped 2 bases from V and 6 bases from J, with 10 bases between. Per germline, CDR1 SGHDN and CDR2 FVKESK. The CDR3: CASSQPQGPGELFF. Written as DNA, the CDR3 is TGTGCCAGCAGCCAACCCCAGGGCCCCGGGGAGCTGTTTTTT.

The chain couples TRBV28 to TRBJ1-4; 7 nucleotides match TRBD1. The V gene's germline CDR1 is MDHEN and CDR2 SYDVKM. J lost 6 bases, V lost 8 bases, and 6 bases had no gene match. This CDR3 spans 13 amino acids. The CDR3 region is CASLNRGHEKLFF. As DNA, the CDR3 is TGTGCCAGCCTGAACAGGGGACATGAAAAACTGTTTTTT.

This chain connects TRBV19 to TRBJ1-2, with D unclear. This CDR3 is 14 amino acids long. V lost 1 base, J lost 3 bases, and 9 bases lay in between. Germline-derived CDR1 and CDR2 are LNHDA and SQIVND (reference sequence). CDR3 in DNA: TGTGCCAGTAGTATAGCTGGGCAGGACTATGGCTACACCTTC. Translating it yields CASSIAGQDYGYTF.

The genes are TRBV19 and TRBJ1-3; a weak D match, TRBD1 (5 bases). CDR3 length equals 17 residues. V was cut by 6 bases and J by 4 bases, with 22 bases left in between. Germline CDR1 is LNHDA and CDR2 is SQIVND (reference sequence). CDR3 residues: CASSRLQGRESGNTIYF. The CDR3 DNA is TGTGCCAGTAGCCGCCTTCAGGGCAGAGAGTCCGGAAACACCATATATTTT.

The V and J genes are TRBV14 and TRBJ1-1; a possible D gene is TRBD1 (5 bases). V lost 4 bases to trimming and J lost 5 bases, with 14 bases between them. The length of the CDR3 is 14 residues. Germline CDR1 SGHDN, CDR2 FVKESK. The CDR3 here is CASSPLPGSTEAFF. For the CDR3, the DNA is TGTGCCAGCAGCCCTCTACCAGGGTCTACTGAAGCTTTCTTT.

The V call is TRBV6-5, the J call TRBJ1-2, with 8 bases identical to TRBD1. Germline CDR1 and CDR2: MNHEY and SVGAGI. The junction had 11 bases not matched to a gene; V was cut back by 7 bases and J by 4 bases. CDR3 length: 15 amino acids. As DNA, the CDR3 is TGTGCCAGCACTCCCAGGACAGGGCGCGGCTATGGCTACACCTTC. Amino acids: CASTPRTGRGYGYTF.

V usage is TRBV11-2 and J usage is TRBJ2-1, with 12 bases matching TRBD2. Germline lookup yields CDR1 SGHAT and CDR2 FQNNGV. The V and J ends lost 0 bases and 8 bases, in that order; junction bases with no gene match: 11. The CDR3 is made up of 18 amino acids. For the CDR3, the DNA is TGTGCCAGCAGCTTAGAGTGGGCTAGCGGGGGGGCTGTTGATGAGCAGTTCTTC. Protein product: CASSLEWASGGAVDEQFF.

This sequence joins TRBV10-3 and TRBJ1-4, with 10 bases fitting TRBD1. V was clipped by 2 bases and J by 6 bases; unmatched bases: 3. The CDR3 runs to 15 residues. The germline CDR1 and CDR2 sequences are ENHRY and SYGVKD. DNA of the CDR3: TGTGCCATCAGTGAGGACAGGGGGCGGGATGAAAAACTGTTTTTT. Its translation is CAISEDRGRDEKLFF.

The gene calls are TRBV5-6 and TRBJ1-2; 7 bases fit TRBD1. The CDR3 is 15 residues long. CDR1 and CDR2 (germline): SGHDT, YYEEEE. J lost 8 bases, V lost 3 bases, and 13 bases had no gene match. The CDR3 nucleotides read TGTGCCAGCAGCTCTATTCGACAGGGTGTCCGGGGCTACACCTTC. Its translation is CASSSIRQGVRGYTF. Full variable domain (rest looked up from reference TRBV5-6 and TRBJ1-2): DAGVTQSPTHLIKTRGQQVTLRCSPKSGHDTVSWYQQALGQGPQFIFQYYEEEERQRGNFPDRFSGHQFPNYSSELNVNALLLGDSALYLCASSSIRQGVRGYTFGSGTRLTVV.

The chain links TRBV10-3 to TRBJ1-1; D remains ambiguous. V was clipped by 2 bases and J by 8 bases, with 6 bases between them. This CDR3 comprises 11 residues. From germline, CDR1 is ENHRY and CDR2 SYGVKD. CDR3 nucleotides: TGTGCCATCAGTGAGATGACAGAAGCTTTCTTT. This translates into CAISEMTEAFF.

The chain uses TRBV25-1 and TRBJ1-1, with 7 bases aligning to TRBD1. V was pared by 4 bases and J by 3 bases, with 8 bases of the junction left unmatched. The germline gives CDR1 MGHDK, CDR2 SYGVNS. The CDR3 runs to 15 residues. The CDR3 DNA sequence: TGTGCCAGCAGTGCTCCGACAGGGAGCTACACTGAAGCTTTCTTT. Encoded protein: CASSAPTGSYTEAFF.

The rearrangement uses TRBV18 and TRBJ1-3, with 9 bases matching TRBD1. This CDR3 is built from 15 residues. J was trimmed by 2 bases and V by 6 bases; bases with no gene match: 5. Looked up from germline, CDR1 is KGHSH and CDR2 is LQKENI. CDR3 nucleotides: TGTGCCAGCTCGACCACAGGGGGCCCTGGAAACACCATATATTTT. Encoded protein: CASSTTGGPGNTIYF.

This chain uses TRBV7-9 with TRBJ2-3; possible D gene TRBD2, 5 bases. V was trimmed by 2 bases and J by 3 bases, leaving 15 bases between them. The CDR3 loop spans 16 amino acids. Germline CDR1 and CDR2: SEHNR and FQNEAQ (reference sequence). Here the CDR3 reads CASSLLYGDPTDTQYF. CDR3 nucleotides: TGTGCCAGCAGCTTACTTTACGGGGATCCGACAGATACGCAGTATTTT.

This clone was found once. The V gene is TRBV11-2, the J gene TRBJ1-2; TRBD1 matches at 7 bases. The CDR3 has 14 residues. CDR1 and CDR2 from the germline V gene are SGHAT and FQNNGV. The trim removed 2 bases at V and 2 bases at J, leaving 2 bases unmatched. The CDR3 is CASSLTGVNYGYTF. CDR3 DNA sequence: TGTGCCAGCAGCTTAACAGGGGTGAACTATGGCTACACCTTC.

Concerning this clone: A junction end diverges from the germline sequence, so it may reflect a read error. The CDR3 coding sequence is TGTGCTAGCAGCTTGACAGGGTCGTGGGAGACCCAGTACTTC. It is translated as CASSLTGSWETQYF. V is TRBV7-7 and J is TRBJ2-5; 7 bases fit TRBD1. CDR3 length equals 14 residues. Per germline, CDR1 SSHAT and CDR2 FNYEAQ (reference sequence).

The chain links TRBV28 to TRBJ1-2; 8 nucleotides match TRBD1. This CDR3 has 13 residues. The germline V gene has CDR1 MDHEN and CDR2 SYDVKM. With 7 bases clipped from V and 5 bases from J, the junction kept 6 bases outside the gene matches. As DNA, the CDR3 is TGTGCCAGCACCGGACAGGGTCATTATGGCTACACCTTC. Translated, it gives CASTGQGHYGYTF.

This chain's CDR3 is CASSPRGGQNTEAFF. CDR3 coding DNA: TGTGCCAGTAGTCCCCGAGGGGGTCAAAACACTGAAGCTTTCTTT. The V and J genes are TRBV19 and TRBJ1-1; tentatively, D is TRBD1 (6 bases). Germline values: CDR1 LNHDA, CDR2 SQIVND (reference sequence). With 5 bases removed from V and 2 bases from J, the gap between germline ends came to 15 bases. The CDR3 is made up of 15 amino acids.

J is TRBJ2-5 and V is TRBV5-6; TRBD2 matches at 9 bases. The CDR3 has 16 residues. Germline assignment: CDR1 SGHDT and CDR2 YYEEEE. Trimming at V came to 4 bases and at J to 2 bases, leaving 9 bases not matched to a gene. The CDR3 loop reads CASSPRTSAKQETQYF. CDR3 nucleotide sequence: TGTGCCAGCAGCCCCCGGACTAGCGCTAAGCAAGAGACCCAGTACTTC.

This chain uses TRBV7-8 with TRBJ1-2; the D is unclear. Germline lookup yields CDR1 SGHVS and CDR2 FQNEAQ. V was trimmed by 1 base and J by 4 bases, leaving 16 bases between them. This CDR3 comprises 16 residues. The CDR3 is CASSLVLGGSAYGYTF. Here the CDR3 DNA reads TGTGCCAGCAGCTTAGTTTTGGGTGGCAGCGCCTATGGCTACACCTTC.

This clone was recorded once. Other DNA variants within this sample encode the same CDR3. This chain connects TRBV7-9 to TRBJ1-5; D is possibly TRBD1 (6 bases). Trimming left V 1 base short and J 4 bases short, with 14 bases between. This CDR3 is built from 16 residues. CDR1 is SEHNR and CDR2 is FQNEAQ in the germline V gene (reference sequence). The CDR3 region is CASSLGLDRSNQPQHF. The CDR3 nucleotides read TGTGCCAGCAGCTTAGGTCTTGACAGGTCGAATCAGCCCCAGCATTTT.

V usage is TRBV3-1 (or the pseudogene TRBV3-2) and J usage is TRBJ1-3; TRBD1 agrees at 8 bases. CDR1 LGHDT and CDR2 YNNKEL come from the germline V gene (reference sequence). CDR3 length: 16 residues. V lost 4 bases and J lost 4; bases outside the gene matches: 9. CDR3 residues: CASSLRQGRGGNTIYF. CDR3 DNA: TGTGCCAGCAGCCTCCGACAGGGGCGGGGGGGAAACACCATATATTTT.

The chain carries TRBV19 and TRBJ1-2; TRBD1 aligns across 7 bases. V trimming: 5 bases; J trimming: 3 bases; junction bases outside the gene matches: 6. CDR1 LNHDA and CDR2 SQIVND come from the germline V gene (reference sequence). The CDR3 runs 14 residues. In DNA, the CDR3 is TGTGCCAGTAGTGAGACAGGGATGGACTATGGCTACACCTTC. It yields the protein CASSETGMDYGYTF.

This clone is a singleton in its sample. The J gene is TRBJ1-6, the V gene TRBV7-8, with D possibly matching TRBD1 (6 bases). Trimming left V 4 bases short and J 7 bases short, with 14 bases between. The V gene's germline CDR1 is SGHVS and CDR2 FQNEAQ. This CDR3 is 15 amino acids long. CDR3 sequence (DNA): TGTGCCAGCAGCTCCTCAGGGGCAAAAAATTCACCCCTCCACTTT. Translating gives CASSSSGAKNSPLHF.

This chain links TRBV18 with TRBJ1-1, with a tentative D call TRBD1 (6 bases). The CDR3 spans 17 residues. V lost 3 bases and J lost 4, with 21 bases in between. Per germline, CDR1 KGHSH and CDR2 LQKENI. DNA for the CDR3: TGTGCCAGCTCACCGGGGACACGTGGGGGGGACGGCACTGAAGCTTTCTTT. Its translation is CASSPGTRGGDGTEAFF.

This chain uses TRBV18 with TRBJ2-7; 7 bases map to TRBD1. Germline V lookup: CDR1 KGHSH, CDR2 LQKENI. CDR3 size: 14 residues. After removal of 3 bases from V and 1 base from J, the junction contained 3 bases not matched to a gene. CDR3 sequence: CASSPDRLSYEQYV. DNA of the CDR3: TGTGCCAGCTCACCGGACAGGCTTTCCTACGAGCAGTACGTC.

DNA of the CDR3: TGTGCCAGCAGTTTATCGTCTAGCGGGGGGCACAATGAGCAGTTCTTC. This codes for CASSLSSSGGHNEQFF. This chain uses TRBV27 with TRBJ2-1, with 11 bases that match TRBD2. Germline V gene lookup returns CDR1 MNHEY and CDR2 SMNVEV (reference sequence). The J segment lost 5 bases and the V segment lost 0 bases, leaving 3 bases of the junction unmatched. This CDR3 is built from 16 residues.

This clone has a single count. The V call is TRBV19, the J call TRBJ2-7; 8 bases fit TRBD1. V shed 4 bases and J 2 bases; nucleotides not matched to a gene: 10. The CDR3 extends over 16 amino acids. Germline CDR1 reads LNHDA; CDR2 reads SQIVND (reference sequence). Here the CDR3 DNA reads TGTGCCAGTAGTACGCTAAGACAGGGGTTCCCCTACGAGCAGTACTTC. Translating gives CASSTLRQGFPYEQYF.

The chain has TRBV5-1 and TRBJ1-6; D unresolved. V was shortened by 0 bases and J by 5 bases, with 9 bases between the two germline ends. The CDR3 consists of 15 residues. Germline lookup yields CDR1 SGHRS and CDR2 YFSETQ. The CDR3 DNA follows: TGCGCCAGCAGCTTGGAAGGAGGTCATAATTCACCCCTCCACTTT. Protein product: CASSLEGGHNSPLHF.